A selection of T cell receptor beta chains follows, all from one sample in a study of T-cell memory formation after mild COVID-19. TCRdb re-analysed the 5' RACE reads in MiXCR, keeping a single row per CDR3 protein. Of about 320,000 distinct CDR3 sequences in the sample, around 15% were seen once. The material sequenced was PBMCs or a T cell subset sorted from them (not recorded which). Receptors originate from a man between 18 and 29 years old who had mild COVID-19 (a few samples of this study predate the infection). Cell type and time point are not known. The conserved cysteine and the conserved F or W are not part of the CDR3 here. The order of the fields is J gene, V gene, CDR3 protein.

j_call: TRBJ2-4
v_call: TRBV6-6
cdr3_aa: ASSTSGAAKNIQY

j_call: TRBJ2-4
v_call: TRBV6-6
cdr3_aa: ASRIPPEQAKNIQY

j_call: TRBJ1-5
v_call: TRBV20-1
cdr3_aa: SATRDSNQPQH

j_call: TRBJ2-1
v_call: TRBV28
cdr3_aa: ASTPGIPYNEQF

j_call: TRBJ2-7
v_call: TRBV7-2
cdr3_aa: ASIPPGTGHLEQY

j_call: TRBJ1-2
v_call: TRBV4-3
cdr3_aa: ASSYGTGTYGYT

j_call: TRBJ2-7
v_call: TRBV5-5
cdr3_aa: ASSRGQGAYEQY

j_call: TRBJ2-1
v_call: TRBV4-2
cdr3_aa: ASSQGAESYNEQF

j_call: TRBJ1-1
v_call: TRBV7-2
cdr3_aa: ASSSRPTEAF

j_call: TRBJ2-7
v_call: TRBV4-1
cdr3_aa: ASSLYPRDNYEQY

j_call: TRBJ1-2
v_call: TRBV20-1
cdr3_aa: SARDQGSYGYT

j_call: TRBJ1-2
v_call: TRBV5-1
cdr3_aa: ASSLAGTGGEGYT

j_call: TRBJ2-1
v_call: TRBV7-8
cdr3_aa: ASSGLAGGWGEQF

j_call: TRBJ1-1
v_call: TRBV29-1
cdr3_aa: SVEDRPGGVRTEAF

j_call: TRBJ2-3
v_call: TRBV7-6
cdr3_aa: ASSLASGAPDTQY

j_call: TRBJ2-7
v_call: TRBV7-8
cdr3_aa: ASSPGPGGEQY

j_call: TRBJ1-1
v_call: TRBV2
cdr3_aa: ASSAGAEAF

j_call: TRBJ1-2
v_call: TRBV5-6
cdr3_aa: ASSPGPRDYGYT

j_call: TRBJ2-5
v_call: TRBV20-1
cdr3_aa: SASVQRGGQETQY

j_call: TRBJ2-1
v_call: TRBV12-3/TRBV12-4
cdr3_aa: ASSQEDGNEQF

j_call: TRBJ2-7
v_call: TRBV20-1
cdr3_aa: SASEKGREYEQY

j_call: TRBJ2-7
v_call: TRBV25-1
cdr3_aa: ASSDVGYEQY

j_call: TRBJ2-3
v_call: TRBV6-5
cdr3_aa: ASRTSGTDTQY

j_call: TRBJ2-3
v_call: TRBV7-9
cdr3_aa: ASSRPISTDTQY

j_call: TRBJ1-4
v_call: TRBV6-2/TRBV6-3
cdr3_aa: ASTGQGNEKLF

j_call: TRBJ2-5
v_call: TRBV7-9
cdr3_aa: ASSLALAAYQETQY

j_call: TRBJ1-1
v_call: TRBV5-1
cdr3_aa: ASSLRLLNTEAF

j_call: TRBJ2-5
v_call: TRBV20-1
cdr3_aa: SARLAGISETQY

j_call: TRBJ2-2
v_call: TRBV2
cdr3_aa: ASIGLFTGELF

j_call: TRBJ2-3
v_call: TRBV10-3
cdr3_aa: AISDSLRGARTDTQY